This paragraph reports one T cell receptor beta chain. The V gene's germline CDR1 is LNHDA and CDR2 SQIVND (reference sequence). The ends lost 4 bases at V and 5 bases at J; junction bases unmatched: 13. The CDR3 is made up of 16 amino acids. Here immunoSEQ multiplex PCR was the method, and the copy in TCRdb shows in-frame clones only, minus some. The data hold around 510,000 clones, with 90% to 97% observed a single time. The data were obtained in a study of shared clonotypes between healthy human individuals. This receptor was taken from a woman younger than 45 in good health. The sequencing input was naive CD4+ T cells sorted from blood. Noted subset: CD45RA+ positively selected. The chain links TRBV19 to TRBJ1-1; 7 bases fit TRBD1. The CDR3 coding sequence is TGTGCCAGTAGTACTCTTAAGACAGGGTACGGAACTGAAGCTTTCTTT. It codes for CASSTLKTGYGTEAFF.